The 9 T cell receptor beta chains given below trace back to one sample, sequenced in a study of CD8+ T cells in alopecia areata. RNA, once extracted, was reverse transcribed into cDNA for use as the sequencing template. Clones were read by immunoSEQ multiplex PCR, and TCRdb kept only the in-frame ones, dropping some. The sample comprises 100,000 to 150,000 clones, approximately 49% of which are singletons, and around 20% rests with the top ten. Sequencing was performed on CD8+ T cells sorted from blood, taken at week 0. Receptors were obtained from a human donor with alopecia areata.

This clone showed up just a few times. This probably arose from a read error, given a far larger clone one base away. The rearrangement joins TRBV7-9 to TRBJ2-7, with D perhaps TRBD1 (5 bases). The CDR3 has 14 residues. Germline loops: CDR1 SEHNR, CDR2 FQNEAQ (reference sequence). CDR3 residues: CASSQDTQGYEQYF. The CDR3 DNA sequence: TGCGCCAGCAGCCAAGATACCCAGGGCTACGAGCAGTACTTC.

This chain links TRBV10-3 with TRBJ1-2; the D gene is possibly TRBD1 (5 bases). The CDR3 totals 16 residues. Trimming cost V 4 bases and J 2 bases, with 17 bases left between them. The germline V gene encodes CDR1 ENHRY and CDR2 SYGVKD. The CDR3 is CAISALDSNPNYGYTF. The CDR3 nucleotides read TGTGCCATCAGTGCCCTAGACAGCAACCCCAACTATGGCTACACCTTC.

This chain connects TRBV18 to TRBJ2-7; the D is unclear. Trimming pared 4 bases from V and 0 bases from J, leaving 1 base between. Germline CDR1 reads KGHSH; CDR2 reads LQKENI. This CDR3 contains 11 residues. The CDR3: CASSLSYEQYF. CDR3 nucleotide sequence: TGTGCCAGCTCACTCTCCTACGAGCAGTACTTC.

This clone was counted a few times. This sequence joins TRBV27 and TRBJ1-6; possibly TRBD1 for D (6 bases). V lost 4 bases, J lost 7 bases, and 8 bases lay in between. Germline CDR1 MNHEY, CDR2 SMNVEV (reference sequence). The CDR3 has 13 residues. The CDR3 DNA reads TGTGCCAGCAGTTGGGGACAAAATTCACCCCTCCACTTT. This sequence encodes CASSWGQNSPLHF.

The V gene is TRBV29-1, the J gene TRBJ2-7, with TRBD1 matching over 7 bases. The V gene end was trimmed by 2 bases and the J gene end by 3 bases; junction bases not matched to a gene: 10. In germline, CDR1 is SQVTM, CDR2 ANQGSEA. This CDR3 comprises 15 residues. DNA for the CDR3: TGCAGCGTTGAATTGAGGGGGCCCTTAAACTACGAGCAGTACTTC. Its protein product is CSVELRGPLNYEQYF.

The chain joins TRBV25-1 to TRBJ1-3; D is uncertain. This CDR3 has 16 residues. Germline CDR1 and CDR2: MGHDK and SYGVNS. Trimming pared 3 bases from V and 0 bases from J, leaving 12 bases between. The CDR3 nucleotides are TGTGCCAGCAGTGATGATTTCGATCACTCTGGAAACACCATATATTTT. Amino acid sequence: CASSDDFDHSGNTIYF.

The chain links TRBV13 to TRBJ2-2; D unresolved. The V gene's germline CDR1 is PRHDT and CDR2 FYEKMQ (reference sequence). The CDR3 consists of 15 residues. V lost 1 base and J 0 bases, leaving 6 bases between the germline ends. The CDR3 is CASSLVGANTGELFF. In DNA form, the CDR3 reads TGTGCCAGCAGCTTAGTCGGAGCGAACACCGGGGAGCTGTTTTTT.

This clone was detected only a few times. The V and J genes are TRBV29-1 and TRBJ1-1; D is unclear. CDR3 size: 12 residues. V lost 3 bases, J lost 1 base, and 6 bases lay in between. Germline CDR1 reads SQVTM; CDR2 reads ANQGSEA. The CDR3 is CSVELENTEAFF. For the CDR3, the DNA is TGCAGCGTTGAGCTCGAGAACACTGAAGCTTTCTTT.

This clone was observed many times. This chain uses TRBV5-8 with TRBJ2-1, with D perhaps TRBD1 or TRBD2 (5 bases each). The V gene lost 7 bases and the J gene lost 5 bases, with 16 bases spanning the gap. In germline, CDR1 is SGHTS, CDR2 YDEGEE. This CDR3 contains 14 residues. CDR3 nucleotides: TGTGCCAGCCACATACGAGGGGTGCACAATGAGCAGTTCTTC. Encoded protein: CASHIRGVHNEQFF. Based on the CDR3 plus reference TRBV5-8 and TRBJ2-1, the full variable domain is EAGVTQSPTHLIKTRGQQATLRCSPISGHTSVYWYQQALGLGLQFLLWYDEGEERNRGNFPPRFSGRQFPNYSSELNVNALELEDSALYLCASHIRGVHNEQFFGPGTRLTVL.